Each of the 9 T cell receptor beta chains below was sequenced from the same sample in a study of response to subunit inactivated influenza vaccine. TCRdb reprocessed the RT-PCR reads via MiXCR and lists one record per CDR3 protein. The table shows hundreds of thousands of distinct CDR3 sequences, with approximately 17% occurring only once. The sequenced sample was PBMCs from blood, obtained around 5 days after vaccination. The receptor source for this set is a man aged 50 or older who received an inactivated influenza vaccine.

This clonotype has more than one count but fewer than ten. The genes are TRBV20-1 and TRBJ2-7, with D perhaps given as TRBD1 or TRBD2 (6 bases each). The germline V gene encodes CDR1 DFQATT and CDR2 SNEGSKA (reference sequence). The V and J ends lost 5 bases and 2 bases respectively, with 16 bases between them. The CDR3 length is 14 residues. The CDR3 here is CSASEGGRAYEQYF. CDR3 bases: TGCAGTGCTTCCGAGGGGGGCCGAGCCTACGAGCAGTACTTC.

V is TRBV7-2 and J is TRBJ2-1; D is tentatively TRBD1 or TRBD2 (6 bases each). The CDR3 has 16 amino acids. V shed 1 base and J shed 3 bases, with 13 bases lying between them. Germline V CDR1 and CDR2: SGHTA, FQGNSA. The CDR3 region is CASSLVEGGFYNEQFF. The CDR3 nucleotides read TGTGCCAGCAGCTTAGTTGAGGGGGGCTTCTACAATGAGCAGTTCTTC.

This clonotype has just a few counts. The V and J genes are TRBV12-3 or TRBV12-4 and TRBJ2-5; D might be TRBD1 (5 bases). CDR3 size: 17 residues. The V gene lost 2 bases and the J gene lost 2 bases, with 18 bases spanning the gap. The CDR3 reads CASSLSWGRVNQETQYF. For the CDR3, the DNA is TGTGCCAGCAGTTTAAGTTGGGGCAGGGTAAATCAAGAGACCCAGTACTTC.

This clonotype was seen a handful of times. The chain uses TRBV6-2 or TRBV6-3 and TRBJ1-2, with TRBD1 identical over 7 bases. With 6 bases clipped from V and 7 bases from J, the junction kept 8 bases outside the gene matches. The CDR3 extends over 13 amino acids. Germline lookup yields CDR1 MNHEY and CDR2 SVGEGT. CDR3 residues: CASRDDRVRGYTF. The CDR3 DNA sequence: TGTGCCAGCAGAGATGACAGGGTTCGTGGCTACACCTTC.

V usage is TRBV20-1 and J usage is TRBJ1-6; weak D call: TRBD1 (5 bases). The V end was cut by 1 base, the J end by 0 bases, with 10 bases between. This CDR3 is 16 amino acids long. Germline V lookup: CDR1 DFQATT, CDR2 SNEGSKA (reference sequence). CDR3 sequence reads: CSARGQTSSYNSPLHF. The CDR3 bases are TGCAGTGCTAGAGGACAGACCAGCTCCTATAATTCACCCCTCCACTTT.

The gene calls are TRBV9 and TRBJ2-3; D is unclear. Germline CDR1 SGDLS, CDR2 YYNGEE. There are 15 residues in the CDR3. Deletions cut 0 bases from V and 1 base from J, with 9 bases between. CDR3 amino acids: CASSVVPLGTDTQYF. CDR3 nucleotides: TGTGCCAGCAGCGTAGTTCCCTTAGGCACAGATACGCAGTATTTT. Together with reference TRBV9 and TRBJ2-3, the CDR3 gives the full variable domain: DSGVTQTPKHLITATGQRVTLRCSPRSGDLSVYWYQQSLDQGLQFLIQYYNGEERAKGNILERFSAQQFPDLHSELNLSSLELGDSALYFCASSVVPLGTDTQYFGPGTRLTVL.

Only a few counts were recorded for this clonotype. The chain has TRBV6-2 or TRBV6-3 and TRBJ2-2; no reliable D call. This CDR3 is 13 amino acids long. Trimming stripped 6 bases from V and 6 bases from J, with 11 bases between. The germline CDR1 and CDR2 sequences are MNHEY and SVGEGT. The CDR3 region has the DNA TGTGCCAGCAGCCCCGGGTGGGCCGGGGAGCTGTTTTTT. Its protein is CASSPGWAGELFF.

This rearrangement joins TRBV6-2 or TRBV6-3 to TRBJ2-1; D call uncertain. Trimming pared 10 bases from V and 6 bases from J, leaving 16 bases between. In germline, CDR1 is MNHEY, CDR2 SVGEGT. This CDR3 has 13 residues. The CDR3 DNA sequence: TGTGCCACCAAGGTCGGGTTCGGCAATGAGCAGTTCTTC. It encodes CATKVGFGNEQFF.

The rearrangement uses TRBV5-5 and TRBJ1-1, with D unresolved. Germline assignment: CDR1 SGHKS and CDR2 YYEKEE (reference sequence). Trimming stripped 0 bases from V and 3 bases from J, with 12 bases between. The CDR3 runs to 15 residues. CDR3 in DNA: TGTGCCAGCAGCTTGGCAGGTCAGTTTGACACTGAAGCTTTCTTT. It specifies CASSLAGQFDTEAFF.